This TCR beta chain originates from a study of shared clonotypes between healthy human individuals. This clone was recorded once. The antigen remains unidentified. A read error may produce the germline difference seen at one junction end. Method: immunoSEQ multiplex PCR; TCRdb's copy keeps in-frame clones and lacks some. The table includes hundreds of thousands of clones, under 80% detected once. Overall study results and limits: An expected dependence of interdonor clonotype sharing on sequencing depth was noted. Sequencing of the sorted subsets was shown by rarefaction to be incomplete despite large depth. Non-shared clonotypes displayed generation probabilities falling below those of clonotypes present in all four donors.

Germline CDR1 and CDR2: MGHDK and SYGVNS. This CDR3 region has 15 residues. The sequenced material came from memory CD4+ T cells sorted from blood. Subset defined: CD45RA-negative fraction. This TCR was recovered from a woman in her 30s in good health. The chain uses TRBV25-1 and TRBJ2-7, with 7 bases matching TRBD2. Written as DNA, the CDR3 is TGTGCCAGCAGTGAAAGGGCGGGAGTCTCCCACGAGCAGTACTTC. It yields the protein CASSERAGVSHEQYF.